The 5 T cell receptor beta chains in this list originate from one sample, sequenced in a study of shared clonotypes between healthy human individuals. Some clones are missing from TCRdb's copy, which holds only in-frame ones; the method was immunoSEQ multiplex PCR. This sample has roughly 490,000 clones; 70% to 80% occur once, and the top ten carry approximately 12%. Sequenced material: PBMCs. All receptors come from a woman in her thirties or forties in good health. Some clones in this sample may be carry-over from other donors' samples.

Comments on this clone: The same CDR3 arises from other DNA sequences in this sample as well. The V and J genes are TRBV7-2 and TRBJ2-7; 11 bases match TRBD2. CDR1 and CDR2 from the germline V gene are SGHTA and FQGNSA. V was pared by 3 bases and J by 4 bases, with 2 bases of the junction left unmatched. CDR3 size: 14 residues. The CDR3 loop reads CASSLGLADYEQYF. The CDR3 DNA sequence: TGTGCCAGCAGCTTGGGACTAGCGGATTACGAGCAGTACTTC.

The chain carries TRBV10-3 and TRBJ2-1; TRBD2 matches at 9 bases. With V trimmed by 2 bases and J by 9 bases, 14 bases remained unmatched. The germline V gene encodes CDR1 ENHRY and CDR2 SYGVKD. The CDR3 length is 17 residues. Here the CDR3 reads CAISEKGREGLEAEQFF. CDR3 bases: TGTGCCATCAGTGAGAAGGGGCGGGAGGGCCTCGAGGCTGAGCAGTTCTTC.

This chain uses TRBV30 with TRBJ2-5; D remains unclear. Trimming stripped 0 bases from V and 7 bases from J, with 12 bases between. Germline CDR1 is GTSNPN and CDR2 is SVGIG (reference sequence). CDR3 length: 13 residues. The CDR3 spells CAWSVRGTRTQYF. The DNA of the CDR3 is TGTGCCTGGAGTGTACGCGGAACTCGGACCCAGTACTTC.

The CDR3, as DNA: TGTGCCAGCAGCCAGGGGGGTAGCAATCAGCCCCAGCATTTT. Its translation: CASSQGGSNQPQHF. The chain uses TRBV28 and TRBJ1-5; 7 nucleotides line up with TRBD1. Per germline, CDR1 MDHEN and CDR2 SYDVKM. J was trimmed by 0 bases and V by 6 bases; bases with no gene match: 2. The CDR3 loop spans 14 amino acids. Combining the CDR3 with reference TRBV28 and TRBJ1-5 gives the whole variable domain DVKVTQSSRYLVKRTGEKVFLECVQDMDHENMFWYRQDPGLGLRLIYFSYDVKMKEKGDIPEGYSVSREKKERFSLILESASTNQTSMYLCASSQGGSNQPQHFGDGTRLSIL.

The V gene is TRBV11-2, the J gene TRBJ1-1, with D possibly being TRBD1 (5 bases). V was cut by 5 bases and J by 5 bases, with 12 bases left in between. The CDR3 consists of 13 residues. Germline V CDR1 and CDR2: SGHAT, FQNNGV. Here the CDR3 DNA reads TGTGCCAGCAGCCTCATAGGACAAACTGAAGCTTTCTTT. Translation gives CASSLIGQTEAFF.